Following are 3 T cell receptor beta chains from one sample sequenced in a study of PD-1 blockade in mismatch repair-deficient tumors. The protocol was immunoSEQ multiplex PCR, while the TCRdb copy is restricted to in-frame clones and leaves out a portion. This table has around 14,000 clones, approximately 80% appearing once. These receptors have no identified antigens. Time point noted: 10-day in vitro stimulation with candidate neoantigen peptide 5. Sequencing used cells cultured in vitro, obtained from a patient treated with pembrolizumab. These receptors came from an adult with mismatch repair-deficient cancer.

This clone turned up a few times. The rearrangement uses TRBV5-1 and TRBJ2-7; perhaps TRBD1 as D (6 bases). Between the trimmed V and J ends, which lost 4 bases and 0 bases, there was a span of 14 bases. Germline V gene lookup returns CDR1 SGHRS and CDR2 YFSETQ. The CDR3 covers 15 residues. The CDR3 region has the DNA TGCGCCAGCAGCCAGTCCGGGACACTCTCCTACGAGCAGTACTTC. It is translated as CASSQSGTLSYEQYF.

The chain employs TRBV11-2 and TRBJ2-1, with D unclear. The ends were cut back, 7 bases at V and 8 bases at J, with 24 bases in the middle. The CDR3 is 16 residues long. Germline V gene lookup returns CDR1 SGHAT and CDR2 FQNNGV. For the CDR3, the DNA is TGTGCCAGCACCTTCGGACCTCCGAACGGGTGGGATGAGCAGTTCTTC. It codes for CASTFGPPNGWDEQFF.

The chain joins TRBV18 to TRBJ1-1, with 7 bases aligning to TRBD1. Germline-derived CDR1 and CDR2 are KGHSH and LQKENI. The CDR3 covers 15 residues. V lost 4 bases and J lost 1; bases outside the gene matches: 6. This CDR3 is CASSQGAHRNTEAFF. The CDR3 DNA sequence: TGTGCCAGCTCACAGGGGGCCCATAGGAACACTGAAGCTTTCTTT.